The 22 T cell receptor beta chains below were found in one sample sequenced in a study of Graves' ophthalmopathy and Graves' hyperthyroidism. The authors amplified TCR beta CDR3 regions, and they did so from RNA transcripts for repertoire sequencing. The library came from an HTBI-primed first-round RT-PCR and a second-round multiplex PCR. TCRdb itself ran the multiplex PCR reads through MiXCR, one entry per CDR3 protein. The sample comprises a few hundred thousand distinct CDR3 sequences, just under 40% of which are singletons, and about 4% rests with the top ten. The sequencing input was peripheral blood or thyroid tissue (not recorded which). Receptor source: an adult man with Graves' hyperthyroidism.

This clonotype was picked up one time. This chain uses TRBV2 with TRBJ1-2, with D perhaps matching TRBD1 (5 bases). There are 14 residues in the CDR3. Germline V gives CDR1 SNHLY, CDR2 FYNNEI. The V end lost 9 bases, the J end lost 2 bases, and 16 bases lay between the germline ends. The CDR3 region has the DNA TGTGCCAGGGAGGTGCCGGACACGAACTATGGCTACACCTTC. Residues: CAREVPDTNYGYTF.

This clonotype was counted a few times. The chain couples TRBV28 to TRBJ1-2, with 7 bases that match TRBD1. The CDR3 spans 13 residues. After removal of 6 bases from V and 7 bases from J, the junction contained 8 bases not matched to a gene. Germline V lookup: CDR1 MDHEN, CDR2 SYDVKM. The CDR3 is CASRTRGMVGYTF. CDR3 DNA: TGTGCCAGCAGAACCAGGGGGATGGTTGGCTACACCTTC.

This sequence joins TRBV12-3 or TRBV12-4 and TRBJ2-3; 8 nucleotides match TRBD1. The V segment lost 7 bases and the J segment 1 base; nucleotides outside the gene matches: 4. This CDR3 is built from 14 residues. Here the CDR3 DNA reads TGTGCCAGCACCTTCAGGGGGCGCACAGATACGCAGTATTTT. It codes for CASTFRGRTDTQYF.

This chain connects TRBV27 to TRBJ1-6, with 7 nucleotides matching TRBD1. V trimming: 0 bases; J trimming: 7 bases; junction bases outside the gene matches: 3. The length of the CDR3 is 15 residues. Germline values: CDR1 MNHEY, CDR2 SMNVEV (reference sequence). The CDR3 DNA follows: TGTGCCAGCAGTTTATCGACAGGGTTGAATTCACCCCTCCACTTT. Its protein product is CASSLSTGLNSPLHF.

Turning to this clonotype: This may come from a read error, since a much larger clone is one base off. The chain joins TRBV19 to TRBJ1-5, with TRBD1 matching over 7 bases. The CDR3 consists of 14 residues. Germline CDR1 and CDR2: LNHDA and SQIVND (reference sequence). The CDR3 sequence is CAGSSDREDQPQHF. DNA of the CDR3: TGTGCCGGTAGTTCTGACAGGGAGGATCAGCCCCAGCATTTT.

This chain joins TRBV14 and TRBJ2-3; 10 nucleotides agree with TRBD2. Germline CDR1 is SGHDN and CDR2 is FVKESK. The CDR3 sequence is 17 residues long. Trimming took 1 base from V and 4 from J; bases not matched to a gene: 8. Written as DNA, the CDR3 is TGTGCCAGCAGCCAAGGCGCGCTAGCGGGAGTTTCAGATACGCAGTATTTT. It translates to CASSQGALAGVSDTQYF.

CDR3 residues: CASSIQFWGEQYF. In nucleotides, the CDR3 is TGTGCCAGTAGTATCCAGTTTTGGGGCGAGCAGTACTTC. V usage is TRBV19 and J usage is TRBJ2-7, with D unclear. CDR1 is LNHDA, CDR2 SQIVND, per germline (reference sequence). The CDR3 extends over 13 amino acids. The V end was cut by 3 bases, the J end by 6 bases, with 12 bases between.

The chain has TRBV7-3 and TRBJ1-4, with D uncertain. Trimming pared 1 base from V and 12 bases from J, leaving 0 bases between. Germline V gene lookup returns CDR1 SGHTA and CDR2 FQGTGA. The CDR3 spans 9 residues. CDR3 region: CASSLKLFF. In nucleotides, the CDR3 is TGTGCCAGCAGCTTAAAACTGTTTTTT.

Of note for this clonotype: A much larger clone sits a single nucleotide away, making a read error possible. V gene TRBV7-6 combines with J gene TRBJ2-5, with 9 nucleotides matching TRBD2. The V segment lost 3 bases and the J segment 0 bases; nucleotides outside the gene matches: 5. The CDR3 loop spans 16 amino acids. CDR1 SGHVS and CDR2 FNYEAQ come from the germline V gene. The CDR3 region is CASSFEAGGNQETQYF. Here the CDR3 DNA reads TGTGCCAGCAGCTTCGAAGCGGGGGGCAACCAAGAGACCCAGTACTTC. Full variable domain (outside the CDR3, taken from reference TRBV7-6 and TRBJ2-5): GAGVSQSPRYKVTKRGQDVALRCDPISGHVSLYWYRQALGQGPEFLTYFNYEAQQDKSGLPNDRFSAERPEGSISTLTIQRTEQRDSAMYRCASSFEAGGNQETQYFGPGTRLLVL.

This clonotype was detected only a few times. V gene TRBV12-3 or TRBV12-4 combines with J gene TRBJ1-1, with D possibly matching TRBD1 (5 bases). The CDR3 has 16 residues. Trimming shortened V by 6 bases and J by 1 base, and 18 bases separated the two germline ends. The DNA for the CDR3 is TGTGCCAGCAGCCCGCAGGGACCCCCCGAGAACACTGAAGCTTTCTTT. Its translation is CASSPQGPPENTEAFF.

The chain carries TRBV15 and TRBJ2-7; D unclear. V was cut by 3 bases and J by 7 bases, with 13 bases left in between. This CDR3 spans 13 amino acids. CDR1 is LNHNV and CDR2 is YYDKDF in the germline V gene (reference sequence). This chain's CDR3 is CATSSDPGDEQYF. The CDR3, as DNA: TGTGCCACCAGCAGTGACCCAGGCGATGAGCAGTACTTC.

A single count supports this clonotype. A read error may account for a junction end that differs from germline. The chain joins TRBV2 to TRBJ1-1; possible D gene TRBD1, 6 bases. CDR1 and CDR2 (germline): SNHLY, FYNNEI. The CDR3 totals 11 residues. The CDR3: CASLRDTGAFF. Written as DNA, the CDR3 is TGTGCCAGCCTCCGGGACACTGGAGCTTTCTTT.

This clonotype turned up a few times. The J gene is TRBJ2-7, the V gene TRBV14; a possible D gene is TRBD1 (5 bases). The J call is in doubt because the DNA end fits TRBJ2-1 better. CDR1 SGHDN and CDR2 FVKESK come from the germline V gene. This CDR3 contains 14 residues. The chain's CDR3 is CASSPSVQANEQFF. DNA for the CDR3: TGTGCCAGCAGCCCGTCCGTACAGGCCAATGAGCAGTTCTTC.

The J gene is TRBJ1-4, the V gene TRBV29-1, with D perhaps TRBD1 (5 bases). Germline assignment: CDR1 SQVTM and CDR2 ANQGSEA. Trimming took 4 bases from V and 8 from J, leaving 11 bases between them. The CDR3 totals 12 residues. The CDR3 is CSVAGRGEKLFF. The CDR3 nucleotides are TGCAGCGTTGCAGGGAGGGGAGAAAAACTGTTTTTT.

This clonotype has ten or more counts. J is TRBJ2-6 and V is TRBV20-1; D is unclear. Germline V gene sequence: CDR1 DFQATT, CDR2 SNEGSKA (reference sequence). Trimming stripped 0 bases from V and 0 bases from J, with 15 bases between. This CDR3 spans 18 amino acids. The CDR3 DNA sequence: TGCAGTGCTAGAGATGCTTTCGGTGGGGACTCTGGGGCCAACGTCCTGACTTTC. Amino acid sequence: CSARDAFGGDSGANVLTF.

As for this clonotype: Because it lacks the conserved phenylalanine or tryptophan at the end, this CDR3 is likely a read error. This chain joins TRBV29-1 and TRBJ1-2, with D possibly being TRBD1 (6 bases). The germline V gene has CDR1 SQVTM and CDR2 ANQGSEA. Trimming left V 7 bases short and J 4 bases short, with 25 bases between. The CDR3 spans 16 residues. The chain's CDR3 is CSAPSLGGQGIYGYTL. In DNA, the CDR3 is TGCAGCGCGCCATCATTAGGTGGGCAGGGGATCTATGGCTACACCCTC.

The chain uses TRBV14 and TRBJ1-2; maybe TRBD1 (5 bases). The germline V gene encodes CDR1 SGHDN and CDR2 FVKESK. This CDR3 has 15 amino acids. V was cut by 0 bases and J by 4 bases, with 12 bases left in between. CDR3 DNA sequence: TGTGCCAGCAGCCAAGATTGGGGACTCGGCTATGGCTACACCTTC. Encoded protein: CASSQDWGLGYGYTF.

Ten or more counts support this clonotype. The chain has TRBV7-2 and TRBJ2-2; possibly TRBD1 for D (5 bases). This CDR3 has 14 residues. Trimming removed 3 bases at V and 6 bases at J, with 11 bases between. Germline assignment: CDR1 SGHTA and CDR2 FQGNSA. DNA for the CDR3: TGTGCCAGCAGCTTCTCTACCAGGGCCGGGGAGCTGTTTTTT. Translation gives CASSFSTRAGELFF.

For this clonotype: A much larger clone sits a single nucleotide away, making a read error possible. V usage is TRBV25-1 and J usage is TRBJ1-1; tentative D call: TRBD1 (6 bases). V dropped 5 bases and J dropped 5 bases, with 12 bases sitting between them. The CDR3 spans 13 residues. CDR1 and CDR2 (germline): MGHDK, SYGVNS. The chain's CDR3 is CASSRQERTEAFF. CDR3 DNA sequence: TGTGCCAGCAGTCGACAGGAGAGGACTGAAGCTTTCTTT.

This clonotype has at least ten counts. This chain links TRBV20-1 with TRBJ2-7, with D uncertain. The CDR3 contains 12 residues. Germline loops: CDR1 DFQATT, CDR2 SNEGSKA (reference sequence). With 1 base removed from V and 6 bases from J, the gap between germline ends came to 10 bases. CDR3 in DNA: TGCAGTGCTAGAGGCCTGGAACGCGAGCAGTACTTC. Translated: CSARGLEREQYF.

This clonotype was found many times. The rearrangement links TRBV19 to TRBJ1-5; D is possibly TRBD1 (6 bases). The CDR3 runs to 15 residues. The V and J ends lost 2 bases and 0 bases respectively, with 8 bases between them. Germline assignment: CDR1 LNHDA and CDR2 SQIVND (reference sequence). The CDR3 region has the DNA TGTGCCAGTAGTATATCGACAGGTAGCAATCAGCCCCAGCATTTT. It specifies CASSISTGSNQPQHF.

In this sample, this clonotype turned up a few times. The V and J genes are TRBV12-3 or TRBV12-4 and TRBJ2-5; 7 positions agree with TRBD2. The CDR3 length is 15 residues. After removal of 6 bases from V and 5 bases from J, the junction contained 12 bases not matched to a gene. The CDR3 region is CASSTSGWRGETQYF. DNA of the CDR3: TGTGCCAGCAGCACTTCAGGGTGGCGGGGGGAGACCCAGTACTTC.